This T cell receptor (beta chain) was sequenced in a study of shared clonotypes between healthy human individuals. The V gene's germline CDR1 is MDHEN and CDR2 SYDVKM. This CDR3 has 15 amino acids. The V and J ends lost 5 bases and 6 bases, in that order; junction bases with no gene match: 9. The data were produced by immunoSEQ multiplex PCR, yet TCRdb's version contains in-frame clones alone and is incomplete. The sample includes around 940,000 clones, over 75% seen only once; the top ten take about 1.5%. The sequencing input was memory CD4+ T cells sorted from blood. Stated subset: CD45RA-negative fraction. The clonotype was recovered from a man between 18 and 29 years old in good health. The J gene is TRBJ1-4, the V gene TRBV28; 7 bases agree with TRBD1. The CDR3 region has the DNA TGTGCCAGCAGTCCCCAGGGACAGCCGCATGAAAAACTGTTTTTT. Its protein is CASSPQGQPHEKLFF. Filled out from reference TRBV28 and TRBJ1-4, the complete variable domain reads DVKVTQSSRYLVKRTGEKVFLECVQDMDHENMFWYRQDPGLGLRLIYFSYDVKMKEKGDIPEGYSVSREKKERFSLILESASTNQTSMYLCASSPQGQPHEKLFFGSGTQLSVL.